What follows are 10 T cell receptor beta chains derived from one specimen sequenced in a study of metastatic and nonmetastatic thyroid tumors. Patients had received no treatment of any kind before thyroid surgery. TCRdb ran MiXCR on the PCR reads. This repertoire shows roughly 61,000 clones, 4% to 4.5% found once; its top ten account for 20% to 25%. The specimen was blood. All receptors derive from a female donor with papillary thyroid cancer or a benign thyroid nodule (not recorded which). Some clones in this sample may be carry-over from other donors' samples.

In this sample, this clone turned up many times. The chain couples TRBV4-2 to TRBJ2-3; 8 bases fit TRBD1. The CDR3 is 17 amino acids. Losses at the gene ends were 2 bases for V and 4 bases for J; bases not matched to a gene: 11. The germline gives CDR1 LGHNA, CDR2 YNFKEQ. The CDR3 spells CASSQPRQGASSDTQYF. CDR3 in DNA: TGTGCCAGCAGCCAACCCCGTCAGGGGGCGAGTTCAGATACGCAGTATTTT.

This clone has a count of ten or more. The rearrangement joins TRBV15 to TRBJ1-2; D is unresolved. The germline gives CDR1 LNHNV, CDR2 YYDKDF (reference sequence). This CDR3 is 15 amino acids long. V lost 0 bases to trimming and J lost 7 bases, with 15 bases between them. CDR3 in DNA: TGTGCCACCAGCAGAGAGACGGACGGCCTAGGTGGCTACACCTTC. Amino acid sequence: CATSRETDGLGGYTF.

The chain links TRBV6-5 to TRBJ2-7, with D maybe TRBD1 (6 bases). Looked up from germline, CDR1 is MNHEY and CDR2 is SVGAGI. V was pared by 3 bases and J by 0 bases, with 12 bases between. The CDR3 consists of 15 residues. The CDR3: CASSYRRDNSYEQYF. DNA of the CDR3: TGTGCCAGCAGTTATCGCCGGGACAACTCCTACGAGCAGTACTTC.

V is TRBV5-1 and J is TRBJ2-1, with 11 bases that match TRBD1. V trimming: 0 bases; J trimming: 9 bases; junction bases outside the gene matches: 5. The germline V gene has CDR1 SGHRS and CDR2 YFSETQ. The CDR3 runs to 15 residues. The CDR3 coding sequence is TGCGCCAGCAGCTTGGATGGGACAGGGGGTCGTGAGCAGTTCTTC. Translation: CASSLDGTGGREQFF.

This clone was picked up a small number of times. V and J are TRBV12-3 or TRBV12-4 and TRBJ2-7; D perhaps matches TRBD1 (5 bases). The CDR3 contains 15 residues. The ends were cut back, 5 bases at V and 1 base at J, with 15 bases in the middle. The CDR3 sequence: CASSEEYPGSYEQYF. The CDR3 coding sequence is TGTGCCAGCAGTGAAGAGTATCCAGGGTCCTACGAGCAGTACTTC.

This clone was counted many times. The chain employs TRBV20-1 and TRBJ2-5, with TRBD2 matching over 14 bases. J gave up 4 bases and V 3 bases, and 10 bases lay outside the gene matches. This CDR3 is built from 17 residues. Germline V gene lookup returns CDR1 DFQATT and CDR2 SNEGSKA (reference sequence). The CDR3 reads CSARPGLAGERGETQYF. The CDR3 DNA is TGCAGTGCTAGGCCGGGACTAGCGGGAGAGAGGGGAGAGACCCAGTACTTC.

This clone appeared a few times. This rearrangement joins TRBV30 to TRBJ2-1; 9 nucleotides agree with TRBD2. Per germline, CDR1 GTSNPN and CDR2 SVGIG (reference sequence). The trim removed 6 bases at V and 1 base at J, leaving 10 bases unmatched. CDR3 size: 16 residues. For the CDR3, the DNA is TGTGCCTGCACCCCCGGGACTAGCAATTCCTACAATGAGCAGTTCTTC. It specifies CACTPGTSNSYNEQFF.

This clone came up a few times. The rearrangement links TRBV4-2 to TRBJ2-2; 9 bases line up with TRBD1. Looked up from germline, CDR1 is LGHNA and CDR2 is YNFKEQ. The CDR3 is 18 residues long. The junction had 14 bases not matched to a gene; V was cut back by 3 bases and J by 6 bases. The CDR3 bases are TGTGCCAGCAGCCACGGGGGACAGGGAAGGATGGGTTCCGGGGAGCTGTTTTTT. Translating gives CASSHGGQGRMGSGELFF.

This clone has at least ten counts. The chain uses TRBV2 and TRBJ1-1; no firm D call. Trimming stripped 9 bases from V and 1 base from J, with 15 bases between. Germline assignment: CDR1 SNHLY and CDR2 FYNNEI. The CDR3 extends over 14 amino acids. The CDR3 spells CARDKDRPNTEAFF. The CDR3 DNA reads TGTGCCAGGGATAAGGACCGACCGAACACTGAAGCTTTCTTT.

This clone was seen repeatedly, ten times or more. V is TRBV6-1 and J is TRBJ2-1; 8 positions agree with TRBD2. The germline V gene has CDR1 MNHNS and CDR2 SASEGT. The junction had 10 bases not matched to a gene; V was cut back by 7 bases and J by 5 bases. The CDR3 is 15 amino acids. The CDR3 region is CASKVSNGRDNEQFF. The CDR3 bases are TGTGCCAGCAAGGTATCGAACGGGAGGGACAATGAGCAGTTCTTC.